The 8 T cell receptor beta chains in this list originate from one sample, sequenced in a study of cytomegalovirus exposure and HLA in healthy donors. The PCR made use of 60 Vbeta and 13 Jbeta primers. Produced via immunoSEQ multiplex PCR; TCRdb's table is partial and in-frame only. Of some 110,000 clones detected, less than 80% appear once; the ten largest clones hold less than 9.5%. The sequenced sample was PBMCs. Every receptor here comes from a woman aged 40 to 50 in good health and CMV-seropositive.

The V gene is TRBV6-5, the J gene TRBJ2-1; a possible D gene is TRBD1 (6 bases). This CDR3 contains 15 residues. Per the germline V gene, CDR1 is MNHEY and CDR2 is SVGAGI. V dropped 4 bases and J dropped 1 base, with 11 bases sitting between them. CDR3 sequence (DNA): TGTGCCAGCAGTTCCCCGAGGGGGTCCTACAATGAGCAGTTCTTC. Amino acid sequence: CASSSPRGSYNEQFF.

CDR3 region: CASSTQGVPYNEQFF. The CDR3 DNA follows: TGTGCCAGCAGTACACAGGGGGTCCCCTACAATGAGCAGTTCTTC. The chain joins TRBV6-1 to TRBJ2-1; 8 nucleotides match TRBD1. With 5 bases clipped from V and 2 bases from J, the junction kept 5 bases outside the gene matches. The CDR3 sequence is 15 residues long. Germline CDR1 is MNHNS and CDR2 is SASEGT.

The V gene is TRBV7-9, the J gene TRBJ1-2; unclear D gene. The V gene's germline CDR1 is SEHNR and CDR2 FQNEAQ (reference sequence). V was trimmed by 2 bases and J by 8 bases, leaving 18 bases between them. CDR3 length: 15 residues. The CDR3 loop is CASSLLFSVMGGYTF. The CDR3 nucleotides read TGTGCCAGCAGCTTACTATTCTCTGTGATGGGCGGCTACACCTTC.

The V gene is TRBV27, the J gene TRBJ2-7, with D maybe TRBD2 (6 bases). The CDR3 covers 14 residues. The V and J ends lost 2 bases and 0 bases respectively, with 8 bases between them. The germline V gene has CDR1 MNHEY and CDR2 SMNVEV (reference sequence). DNA of the CDR3: TGTGCCAGCAGTTTAGCGGGGATCTCCTACGAGCAGTACTTC. Translating gives CASSLAGISYEQYF.

This clone was found a few times. The chain carries TRBV5-1 and TRBJ2-3; D gene unclear. Germline CDR1 and CDR2: SGHRS and YFSETQ. V shed 0 bases and J shed 12 bases, with 8 bases lying between them. This CDR3 contains 11 residues. This chain's CDR3 is CASSLDQIQYF. The CDR3 DNA is TGCGCCAGCAGCTTGGACCAGATACAGTATTTT.

V usage is TRBV5-1 and J usage is TRBJ2-3, with 13 bases lining up with TRBD2. Germline-derived CDR1 and CDR2 are SGHRS and YFSETQ. Unmatched junction bases numbered 11, after V lost 1 base and J lost 3 bases. The CDR3 sequence is 19 residues long. CDR3 region: CASSLTKTSGRAGTDTQYF. The CDR3 DNA reads TGCGCCAGCAGCTTGACCAAAACTAGCGGGAGGGCGGGGACAGATACGCAGTATTTT.

The V and J genes are TRBV6-6 and TRBJ2-7; TRBD1 might be the D (6 bases). The CDR3 contains 14 residues. Germline lookup yields CDR1 MNHNY and CDR2 SVGAGI (reference sequence). The V end was cut by 4 bases, the J end by 2 bases, with 12 bases between. Here the CDR3 DNA reads TGTGCCAGCAGTTCCGGGACACAGACCTACGAGCAGTACTTC. Translation: CASSSGTQTYEQYF.

The J gene is TRBJ2-5, the V gene TRBV7-2; TRBD2 aligns across 10 bases. Germline V lookup: CDR1 SGHTA, CDR2 FQGNSA. With 1 base clipped from V and 5 bases from J, the junction kept 13 bases outside the gene matches. The CDR3 loop spans 18 amino acids. As DNA, the CDR3 is TGTGCCAGCAGCTTAGAACTAGCGGGAATTCCGGATAGGGAGACCCAGTACTTC. Translation gives CASSLELAGIPDRETQYF.